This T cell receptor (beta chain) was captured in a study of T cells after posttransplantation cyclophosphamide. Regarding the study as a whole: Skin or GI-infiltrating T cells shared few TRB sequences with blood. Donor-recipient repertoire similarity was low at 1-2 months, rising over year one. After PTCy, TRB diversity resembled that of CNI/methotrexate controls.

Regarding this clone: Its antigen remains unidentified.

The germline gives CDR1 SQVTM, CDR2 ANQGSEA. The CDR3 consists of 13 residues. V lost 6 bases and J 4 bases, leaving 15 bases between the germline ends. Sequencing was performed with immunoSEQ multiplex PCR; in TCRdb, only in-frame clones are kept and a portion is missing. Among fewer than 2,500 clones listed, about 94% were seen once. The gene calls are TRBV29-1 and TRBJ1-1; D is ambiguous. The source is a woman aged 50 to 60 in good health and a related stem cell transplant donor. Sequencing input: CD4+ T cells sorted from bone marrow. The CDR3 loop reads CSVVRWSSTEAFF. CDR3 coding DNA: TGCAGCGTGGTCCGTTGGAGTTCCACTGAAGCTTTCTTT. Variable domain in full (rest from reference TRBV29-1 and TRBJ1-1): SAVISQKPSRDICQRGTSLTIQCQVDSQVTMMFWYRQQPGQSLTLIATANQGSEATYESGFVIDKFPISRPNLTFSTLTVSNMSPEDSSIYLCSVVRWSSTEAFFGQGTRLTVV.